Below are 9 T cell receptor beta chains sequenced from a single sample in a study of T cells in localized non-small cell lung cancer. Repertoires were generated with immunoSEQ multiplex PCR, while TCRdb's copy carries only in-frame clones and drops some. In the table there are 35,000 to 50,000 clones, 70% to 80% of which are singletons. The source was PBMCs, collected before any cancer treatment. These receptors originate from a woman aged 40-69 years with stage II squamous cell lung carcinoma.

V is TRBV27 and J is TRBJ2-4; tentatively, D is TRBD2 (7 bases). The CDR3 loop spans 15 amino acids. The V gene lost 6 bases and the J gene lost 6 bases, with 18 bases spanning the gap. Per germline, CDR1 MNHEY and CDR2 SMNVEV (reference sequence). The CDR3 loop is CASSSGGGRINIQYF. The CDR3 coding sequence is TGTGCCAGCAGCAGTGGGGGGGGGCGGATAAACATTCAGTACTTC.

The chain joins TRBV9 to TRBJ2-1, with TRBD2 matching over 7 bases. The CDR3 contains 14 residues. J was trimmed by 9 bases and V by 0 bases; bases with no gene match: 6. In germline, CDR1 is SGDLS, CDR2 YYNGEE. The CDR3 nucleotides are TGTGCCAGCAGCGTAGGGGCGGGAGCAAGTGAGCAGTTCTTC. It translates to CASSVGAGASEQFF.

By share, this clone ranks as medium-sized (0.01 to 0.1%). The CDR3 spells CASSLAATENTGELFF. The CDR3 DNA follows: TGTGCCAGCAGCTTAGCCGCGACAGAGAACACCGGGGAGCTGTTTTTT. The chain links TRBV11-2 to TRBJ2-2; weak D call: TRBD1 (5 bases). The V gene lost 1 base and the J gene lost 1 base, with 10 bases spanning the gap. The length of the CDR3 is 16 residues. CDR1 and CDR2 (germline): SGHAT, FQNNGV.

The rearrangement joins TRBV7-2 to TRBJ1-5; possible D gene TRBD1, 5 bases. Germline CDR1 reads SGHTA; CDR2 reads FQGNSA. This CDR3 contains 16 residues. Trimming pared 5 bases from V and 2 bases from J, leaving 16 bases between. CDR3: CASSRGVTGGNQPQHF. CDR3 DNA: TGTGCCAGCAGCAGGGGCGTGACTGGGGGCAATCAGCCCCAGCATTTT. Combining the CDR3 with reference TRBV7-2 and TRBJ1-5 gives the whole variable domain GAGVSQSPSNKVTEKGKDVELRCDPISGHTALYWYRQSLGQGLEFLIYFQGNSAPDKSGLPSDRFSAERTGGSVSTLTIQRTQQEDSAVYLCASSRGVTGGNQPQHFGDGTRLSIL.

The chain uses TRBV7-2 and TRBJ1-4; possible D gene TRBD1, 6 bases. The V end lost 0 bases, the J end lost 6 bases, and 17 bases lay between the germline ends. Germline loops: CDR1 SGHTA, CDR2 FQGNSA. The CDR3 totals 17 residues. The CDR3 protein is CASSLAHQGRGDEKLFF. DNA of the CDR3: TGTGCCAGCAGCTTAGCCCACCAGGGGCGCGGGGATGAAAAACTGTTTTTT.

The V and J genes are TRBV5-1 and TRBJ1-1, with TRBD1 matching 8 bases. V dropped 2 bases and J dropped 1; count of bases not matched to a gene: 4. The CDR3 is 15 residues long. Germline V lookup: CDR1 SGHRS, CDR2 YFSETQ. CDR3 DNA: TGCGCCAGCAGCTTACAGGGGGACGCGAACACTGAAGCTTTCTTT. This gives the protein CASSLQGDANTEAFF.

This clone was found a few times. This chain connects TRBV19 to TRBJ2-2; D might be TRBD1 (5 bases). CDR3 length: 15 residues. Germline-derived CDR1 and CDR2 are LNHDA and SQIVND (reference sequence). The germline V and J ends were trimmed by 5 bases and 2 bases, with 12 bases remaining between them. The CDR3 nucleotides are TGTGCCAGTAGTCCCCCGACAGCCAACACCGGGGAGCTGTTTTTT. This gives the protein CASSPPTANTGELFF.

In the case of this clone: Different DNA sequences within this sample yield the same CDR3. The chain combines TRBV19 with TRBJ1-1; perhaps TRBD1 as D (5 bases). The ends were cut back, 3 bases at V and 1 base at J, with 6 bases in the middle. CDR1 is LNHDA and CDR2 is SQIVND in the germline V gene (reference sequence). This CDR3 comprises 13 residues. The CDR3 region has the DNA TGTGCCAGTAGTATCGGGGGGAACACTGAAGCTTTCTTT. Its translation: CASSIGGNTEAFF.

The chain employs TRBV7-6 and TRBJ2-1, with 12 bases lining up with TRBD2. Germline values: CDR1 SGHVS, CDR2 FNYEAQ. The CDR3 covers 19 residues. After removal of 3 bases from V and 6 bases from J, the junction contained 15 bases not matched to a gene. The CDR3 spells CASSLPSGGASSAFNEQFF. CDR3 nucleotide sequence: TGTGCCAGCAGCTTGCCTAGCGGGGGGGCCTCCTCCGCTTTCAATGAGCAGTTCTTC.